This TCR beta chain was sequenced in a study of immune heterogeneity within non-small cell lung tumors. Study in general: Several squamous cell carcinomas, 10 non-squamous carcinomas and 1 not otherwise specified made up the tumors.

The V end lost 1 base, the J end lost 5 bases, and 15 bases lay between the germline ends. Germline V gene sequence: CDR1 SGHDT, CDR2 YYEEEE. This CDR3 contains 15 residues. Notes on the study in general: Largely, high-frequency T-cell receptor beta clonotypes differed from one individual patient to another. There were identical dominant CDR3 beta clonotypes recurring across tumor sites within a patient, together with site-unique high-frequency clones.

It was a multiplex PCR that amplified TCR beta CDR3, with 32 V and 13 J primers. One entry per CDR3 protein results from TCRdb running MiXCR on the multiplex PCR reads. Among about 16,000 distinct CDR3 sequences listed, roughly 30% were seen once. Per sample, roughly 570 ng of bulk tumor genomic DNA was the template used. During surgery, several far-apart biopsies were obtained from every primary tumor. The patients were newly diagnosed with non-small cell lung cancer, had not been treated, and had curative surgery. The study drew donors from newly diagnosed non-small cell lung cancer patients having surgery with curative intent. Regarding this clonotype: The antigen is undetermined.

The chain links TRBV5-6 to TRBJ1-1; D perhaps matches TRBD1 (5 bases). Sequenced sample: lung tumor tissue. The TCR originated in a middle-aged man with non-small cell lung cancer. CDR3 sequence: CASSLFVARETEAFF. CDR3 coding DNA: TGTGCCAGCAGCTTGTTTGTTGCCAGGGAAACTGAAGCTTTCTTT.